The 18 T cell receptor beta chains given below trace back to one sample, sequenced in a study of blood T cell repertoires in COVID-19. The repertoire was sequenced with immunoSEQ multiplex PCR; TCRdb's copy has only in-frame clones and lacks some. The table shows some 350,000 clones, with 88% occurring only once. Sequences were obtained from peripheral blood. These receptors came from a woman in her 70s with COVID-19, enrolled during active disease.

This clone was counted between two and nine times. The V call is TRBV6-5, the J call TRBJ1-2; D uncertain. V was clipped by 2 bases and J by 6 bases, with 16 bases between them. Germline values: CDR1 MNHEY, CDR2 SVGAGI. This CDR3 spans 15 amino acids. CDR3 in amino acids: CASSYAARTGNGYTF. The CDR3 nucleotides read TGTGCCAGCAGTTACGCCGCCCGGACGGGGAATGGCTACACCTTC.

The rearrangement links TRBV19 to TRBJ2-5, with TRBD1 matching 12 bases. CDR1 is LNHDA, CDR2 SQIVND, per germline (reference sequence). This CDR3 spans 14 amino acids. The ends lost 6 bases at V and 5 bases at J; junction bases unmatched: 4. In nucleotides, the CDR3 is TGTGCCAGTAGGGGACAGGGGGCTGTGGAGACCCAGTACTTC. Encoded protein: CASRGQGAVETQYF.

The V and J genes are TRBV4-3 and TRBJ2-1, with 9 bases lining up with TRBD1. Losses at the gene ends were 1 base for V and 2 bases for J; bases not matched to a gene: 3. Germline loops: CDR1 LGHNA, CDR2 YSLEER. The CDR3 has 16 residues. CDR3 loop: CASSQGTGGPYNEQFF. The CDR3 region has the DNA TGCGCCAGCAGCCAAGGCACAGGGGGCCCCTACAATGAGCAGTTCTTC.

The count of this clone is one. The chain couples TRBV7-3 to TRBJ2-7, with TRBD2 identical over 10 bases. The CDR3 sequence is 13 residues long. Germline loops: CDR1 SGHTA, CDR2 FQGTGA. V dropped 5 bases and J dropped 7; count of bases not matched to a gene: 5. CDR3 bases: TGTGCCAGCAGCCCCGGGACTAGCGAAGAGCAGTACTTC. It yields the protein CASSPGTSEEQYF.

This chain joins TRBV7-2 and TRBJ2-7, with TRBD2 identical over 8 bases. CDR3 length: 15 amino acids. With V trimmed by 0 bases and J by 0 bases, 1 base remained unmatched. Germline V gene sequence: CDR1 SGHTA, CDR2 FQGNSA. CDR3: CASSLASGASYEQYF. The CDR3 coding sequence is TGTGCCAGCAGCTTAGCTAGCGGGGCCTCCTACGAGCAGTACTTC. The full variable domain, with the rest looked up from reference TRBV7-2 and TRBJ2-7, is GAGVSQSPSNKVTEKGKDVELRCDPISGHTALYWYRQSLGQGLEFLIYFQGNSAPDKSGLPSDRFSAERTGGSVSTLTIQRTQQEDSAVYLCASSLASGASYEQYFGPGTRLTVT.

The rearrangement uses TRBV7-8 and TRBJ1-4, with a weak D call TRBD1 (5 bases). Trimming left V 1 base short and J 0 bases short, with 12 bases between. The CDR3 extends over 17 amino acids. CDR1 and CDR2 from the germline V gene are SGHVS and FQNEAQ. CDR3 sequence: CASSLGSRAATNEKLFF. In DNA form, the CDR3 reads TGTGCCAGCAGCTTAGGTAGCAGGGCGGCAACTAATGAAAAACTGTTTTTT.

Only one count was recorded for this clone. This chain uses TRBV21-1 with TRBJ1-1. TRBV21-1 is annotated as a pseudogene. CDR3 size: 15 residues. CDR3 residues: CASSKVRLMNTEAFF. The DNA of the CDR3 is TGTGCCAGCAGCAAAGTGCGACTCATGAACACTGAAGCTTTCTTT.

The genes are TRBV24-1 and TRBJ1-1; weak D call: TRBD1 (5 bases). The CDR3 runs 15 residues. Germline values: CDR1 KGHDR, CDR2 SFDVKD. Trimming shortened V by 2 bases and J by 1 base, and 10 bases separated the two germline ends. CDR3 nucleotide sequence: TGTGCCACCAGTGATTCCGACAGCCAGAACACTGAAGCTTTCTTT. Encoded protein: CATSDSDSQNTEAFF.

In its sample, this clone was seen a few times. V is TRBV6-5 and J is TRBJ1-1, with D possibly being TRBD1 (5 bases). Per the germline V gene, CDR1 is MNHEY and CDR2 is SVGAGI. This CDR3 region has 16 residues. The V end lost 2 bases, the J end lost 1 base, and 14 bases lay between the germline ends. The CDR3 sequence is CASSYGKVRENTEAFF. The CDR3 DNA reads TGTGCCAGCAGTTACGGCAAGGTCAGGGAGAACACTGAAGCTTTCTTT.

This chain joins TRBV5-1 and TRBJ2-1, with 10 bases that match TRBD2. This CDR3 contains 15 residues. CDR1 is SGHRS, CDR2 YFSETQ, per germline. V shed 0 bases, J shed 7 bases, and the junction held 4 bases outside the gene matches. The CDR3 here is CASSLVVAGGNEQFF. The CDR3 DNA is TGCGCCAGCAGCTTGGTAGTAGCGGGGGGAAATGAGCAGTTCTTC.

The V and J genes are TRBV5-1 and TRBJ2-3; D is uncertain. The germline gives CDR1 SGHRS, CDR2 YFSETQ. The CDR3 spans 13 residues. Between the trimmed V and J ends, which lost 4 bases and 0 bases, there was a span of 6 bases. Here the CDR3 DNA reads TGCGCCAGCAGCCCTCTGAGCACAGATACGCAGTATTTT. Protein sequence: CASSPLSTDTQYF.

This chain links TRBV5-6 with TRBJ1-6, with 7 positions matching TRBD1. V trimming: 3 bases; J trimming: 7 bases; junction bases outside the gene matches: 19. Germline V gives CDR1 SGHDT, CDR2 YYEEEE. CDR3 length: 19 amino acids. The CDR3, as DNA: TGTGCCAGCAGCTACTCCCCCCGGACAGGTCGAGCTCAAAATTCACCCCTCCACTTT. Translated, it gives CASSYSPRTGRAQNSPLHF.

The rearrangement joins TRBV4-1 to TRBJ1-2; D gene uncertain. Trimming shortened V by 0 bases and J by 4 bases, and 9 bases separated the two germline ends. Germline CDR1 reads MGHRA; CDR2 reads YSYEKL. The CDR3 totals 14 residues. CDR3: CASSQDHTSYGYTF. CDR3 in DNA: TGCGCCAGCAGCCAAGATCACACCTCCTATGGCTACACCTTC.

V gene TRBV27 combines with J gene TRBJ2-7; TRBD1 matches 7 bases. The CDR3 loop spans 14 amino acids. The trim removed 6 bases at V and 4 bases at J, leaving 9 bases unmatched. Germline values: CDR1 MNHEY, CDR2 SMNVEV (reference sequence). CDR3 sequence reads: CASSNSDRWYEQYF. As DNA, the CDR3 is TGTGCCAGCAGCAATTCGGACAGGTGGTACGAGCAGTACTTC.

The chain joins TRBV21-1 to TRBJ1-1; the table names TRBD1, a call not compared with the DNA. TRBV21-1 counts as a pseudogene. The length of the CDR3 is 16 residues. Here the CDR3 DNA reads TGTGCCAGCAGCATCGCCTACAGGTCAAGGAACACTGAAGCTTTCTTT. Translating it yields CASSIAYRSRNTEAFF.

The chain has TRBV11-2 and TRBJ2-7; a weak D match, TRBD2 (6 bases). V lost 5 bases and J 0 bases, leaving 14 bases between the germline ends. The CDR3 contains 15 residues. Germline V lookup: CDR1 SGHAT, CDR2 FQNNGV. The CDR3 bases are TGTGCCAGCAGCCCGGGGACGGAGGGCTCCTACGAGCAGTACTTC. This sequence encodes CASSPGTEGSYEQYF.

This sequence joins TRBV18 and TRBJ2-7; TRBD1 aligns across 10 bases. The CDR3 consists of 15 residues. V dropped 3 bases and J dropped 2; count of bases not matched to a gene: 4. The germline V gene encodes CDR1 KGHSH and CDR2 LQKENI. This CDR3 reads CASSPRDRGPYEQYF. In DNA, the CDR3 is TGTGCCAGCTCACCGCGGGACAGGGGACCCTACGAGCAGTACTTC.

V is TRBV5-1 and J is TRBJ1-6, with 7 bases lining up with TRBD1. The CDR3 has 15 amino acids. The J segment lost 7 bases and the V segment lost 5 bases, leaving 9 bases of the junction unmatched. Germline V gene lookup returns CDR1 SGHRS and CDR2 YFSETQ. In DNA, the CDR3 is TGCGCCAGCAGTTACTCCGGGACAGAGAATTCACCCCTCCACTTT. Translated: CASSYSGTENSPLHF.